Detailed here is one TCR beta chain. Its specificity is unknown. The junction and the germline gene differ at one end; a read error may be behind it. Reverse transcribing all isolated RNA meant expressed TCRB transcripts were sequenced. Here immunoSEQ multiplex PCR was the method, and the copy in TCRdb shows in-frame clones only, minus some. This table has some 370,000 clones, over 8.5% appearing once. The sample originates from a study of beta chain features in type 1 diabetes. Whole-study results and caveats: A definitive answer on HLA type influencing TCRB rearrangement was not reached here. VDJ junctions from type 1 diabetes patients carried fewer insertions and larger deletions. For patients, the naive, central memory and Treg TCRB repertoires appeared more alike than for healthy donors. Shortening that was moderate but significant affected the TCRB CDR3s of Type 1 diabetes patients in all four CD4+ subsets.

By way of CD45RO/CCR7/CD25/CD127/CD95/CD27, the CD4+ regulatory, stem cell-like memory, central memory and naive cells were sorted. Input material: central memory CD4+ T cells from blood. The source of this sequence is a man younger than 45 with type 1 diabetes.

The CDR3 DNA reads as TGTGCCAGCAGCTTAGCGCTAGGCGGGAGGAGTTTT. Translating it yields CASSLALGGRSF. This chain uses TRBV11-2 with TRBJ2-3; 8 nucleotides agree with TRBD2. There are 12 residues in the CDR3. CDR1 and CDR2 from the germline V gene are SGHAT and FQNNGV.